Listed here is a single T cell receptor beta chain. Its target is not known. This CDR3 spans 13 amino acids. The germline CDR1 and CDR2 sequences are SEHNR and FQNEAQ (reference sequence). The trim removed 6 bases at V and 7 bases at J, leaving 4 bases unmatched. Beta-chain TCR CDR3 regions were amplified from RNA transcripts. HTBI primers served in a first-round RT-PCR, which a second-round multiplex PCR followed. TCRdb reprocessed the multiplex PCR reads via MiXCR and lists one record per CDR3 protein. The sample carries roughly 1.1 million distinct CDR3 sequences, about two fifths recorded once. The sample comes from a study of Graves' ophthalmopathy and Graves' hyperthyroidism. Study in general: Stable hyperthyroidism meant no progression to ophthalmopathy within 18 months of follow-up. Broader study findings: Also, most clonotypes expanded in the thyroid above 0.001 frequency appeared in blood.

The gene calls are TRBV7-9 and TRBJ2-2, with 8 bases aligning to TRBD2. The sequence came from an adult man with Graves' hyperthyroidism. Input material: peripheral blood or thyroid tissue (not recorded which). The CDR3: CASRSGTSGELFF. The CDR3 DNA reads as TGTGCCAGCAGATCCGGGACTAGCGGGGAGCTGTTTTTT.